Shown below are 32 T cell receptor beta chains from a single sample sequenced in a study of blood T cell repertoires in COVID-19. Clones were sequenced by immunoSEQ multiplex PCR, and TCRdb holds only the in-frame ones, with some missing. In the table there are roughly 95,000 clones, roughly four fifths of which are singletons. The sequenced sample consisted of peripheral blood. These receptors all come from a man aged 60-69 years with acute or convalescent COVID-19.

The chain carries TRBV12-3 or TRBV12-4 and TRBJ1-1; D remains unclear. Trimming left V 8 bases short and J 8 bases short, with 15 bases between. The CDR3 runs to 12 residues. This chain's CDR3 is CASRPGLGEAFF. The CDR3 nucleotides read TGTGCCAGCCGACCAGGCCTCGGAGAAGCTTTCTTT.

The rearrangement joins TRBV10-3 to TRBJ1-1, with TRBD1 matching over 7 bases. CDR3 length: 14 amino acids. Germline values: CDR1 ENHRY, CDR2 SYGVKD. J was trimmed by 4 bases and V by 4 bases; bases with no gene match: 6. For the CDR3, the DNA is TGTGCCATCAGTGCCCTACAGGGGAGCACTGAAGCTTTCTTT. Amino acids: CAISALQGSTEAFF.

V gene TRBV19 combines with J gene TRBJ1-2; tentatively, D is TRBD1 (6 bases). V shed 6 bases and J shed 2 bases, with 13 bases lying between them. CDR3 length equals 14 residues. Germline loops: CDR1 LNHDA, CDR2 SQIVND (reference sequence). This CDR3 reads CASSADRRNYGYTF. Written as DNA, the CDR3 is TGTGCCAGTAGCGCTGACAGGCGGAACTATGGCTACACCTTC.

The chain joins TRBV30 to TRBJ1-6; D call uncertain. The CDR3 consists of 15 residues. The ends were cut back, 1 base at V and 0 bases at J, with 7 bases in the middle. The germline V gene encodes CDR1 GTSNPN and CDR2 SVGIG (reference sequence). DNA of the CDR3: TGTGCCTGGAGTGGTCTAAACTCCTATAATTCACCCCTCCACTTT. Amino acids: CAWSGLNSYNSPLHF.

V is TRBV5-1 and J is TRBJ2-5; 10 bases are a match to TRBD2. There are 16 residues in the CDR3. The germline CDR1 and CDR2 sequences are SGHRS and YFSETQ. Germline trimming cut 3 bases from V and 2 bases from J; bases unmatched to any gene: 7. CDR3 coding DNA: TGCGCCAGCAGCTCCACAGCGGGAGGGCCTCAAGAGACCCAGTACTTC. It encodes CASSSTAGGPQETQYF.

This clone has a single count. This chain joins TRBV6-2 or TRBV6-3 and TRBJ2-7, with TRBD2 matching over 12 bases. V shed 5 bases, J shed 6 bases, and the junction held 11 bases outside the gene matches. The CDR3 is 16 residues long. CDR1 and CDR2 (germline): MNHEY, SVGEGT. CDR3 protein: CASSRLAGGLPFEQYV. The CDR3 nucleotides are TGTGCCAGCAGTCGGCTAGCGGGAGGGCTTCCTTTCGAGCAGTACGTC.

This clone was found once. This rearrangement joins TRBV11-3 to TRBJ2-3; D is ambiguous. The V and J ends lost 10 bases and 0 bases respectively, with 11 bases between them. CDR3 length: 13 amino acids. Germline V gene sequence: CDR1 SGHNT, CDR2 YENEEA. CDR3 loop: CATSRDSTDTQYF. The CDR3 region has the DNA TGTGCCACATCCCGAGATAGCACAGATACGCAGTATTTT.

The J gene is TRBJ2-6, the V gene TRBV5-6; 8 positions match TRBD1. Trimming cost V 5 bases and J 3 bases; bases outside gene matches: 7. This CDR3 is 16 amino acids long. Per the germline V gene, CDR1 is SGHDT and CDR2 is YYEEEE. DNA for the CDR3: TGTGCCAGCAGAAGGACAGGGAAAGGTGGGGCCAACGTCCTGACTTTC. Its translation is CASRRTGKGGANVLTF. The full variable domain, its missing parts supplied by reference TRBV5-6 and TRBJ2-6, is DAGVTQSPTHLIKTRGQQVTLRCSPKSGHDTVSWYQQALGQGPQFIFQYYEEEERQRGNFPDRFSGHQFPNYSSELNVNALLLGDSALYLCASRRTGKGGANVLTFGAGSRLTVL.

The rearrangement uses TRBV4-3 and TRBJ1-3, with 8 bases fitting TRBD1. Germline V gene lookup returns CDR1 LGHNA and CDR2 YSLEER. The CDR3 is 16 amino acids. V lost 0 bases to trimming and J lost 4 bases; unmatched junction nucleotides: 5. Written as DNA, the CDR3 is TGCGCCAGCAGCCAAGATTCGACAGGGGTAGGAAACACCATATATTTT. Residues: CASSQDSTGVGNTIYF.

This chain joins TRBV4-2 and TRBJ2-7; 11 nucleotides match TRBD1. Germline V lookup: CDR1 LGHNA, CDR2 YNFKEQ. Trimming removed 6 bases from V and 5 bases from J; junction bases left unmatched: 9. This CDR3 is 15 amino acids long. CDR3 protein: CASSYPGTGGDEQYF. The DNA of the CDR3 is TGTGCCAGCAGTTACCCCGGGACAGGGGGGGACGAGCAGTACTTC.

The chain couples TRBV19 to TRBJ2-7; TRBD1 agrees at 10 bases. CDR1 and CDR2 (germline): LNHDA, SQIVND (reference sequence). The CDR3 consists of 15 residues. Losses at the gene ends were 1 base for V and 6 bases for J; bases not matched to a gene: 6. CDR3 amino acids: CASSIVPGQGIEQYF. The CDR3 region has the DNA TGTGCCAGTAGTATAGTCCCGGGACAGGGGATCGAGCAGTACTTC.

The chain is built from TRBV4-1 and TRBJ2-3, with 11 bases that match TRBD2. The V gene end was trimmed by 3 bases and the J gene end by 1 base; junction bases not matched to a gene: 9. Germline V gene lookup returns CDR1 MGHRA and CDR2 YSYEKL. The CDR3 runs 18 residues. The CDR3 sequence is CASSQGSGGALGTDTQYF. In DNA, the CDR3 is TGCGCCAGCAGCCAGGGTAGCGGGGGGGCTTTGGGCACAGATACGCAGTATTTT.

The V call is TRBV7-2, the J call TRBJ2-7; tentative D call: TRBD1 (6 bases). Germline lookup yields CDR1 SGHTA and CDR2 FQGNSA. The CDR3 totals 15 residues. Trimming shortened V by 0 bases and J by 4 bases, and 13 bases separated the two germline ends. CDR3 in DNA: TGTGCCAGCAGCTTAGCGGTAGGTCAGGGGTACGAGCAGTACGTC. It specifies CASSLAVGQGYEQYV.

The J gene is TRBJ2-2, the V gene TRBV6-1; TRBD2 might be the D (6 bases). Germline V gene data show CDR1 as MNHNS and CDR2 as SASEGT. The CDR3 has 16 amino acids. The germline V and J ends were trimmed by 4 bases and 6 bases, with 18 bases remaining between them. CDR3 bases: TGTGCCAGCAGTGCCCCGGTCGGGGGTTTGGCCGGGGAGCTGTTTTTT. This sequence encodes CASSAPVGGLAGELFF.

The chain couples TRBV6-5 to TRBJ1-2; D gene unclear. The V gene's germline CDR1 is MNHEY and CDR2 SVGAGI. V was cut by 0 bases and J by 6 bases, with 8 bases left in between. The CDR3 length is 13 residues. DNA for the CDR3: TGTGCCAGCAGTTACTCGGGCTACAATGGCTACACCTTC. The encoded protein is CASSYSGYNGYTF.

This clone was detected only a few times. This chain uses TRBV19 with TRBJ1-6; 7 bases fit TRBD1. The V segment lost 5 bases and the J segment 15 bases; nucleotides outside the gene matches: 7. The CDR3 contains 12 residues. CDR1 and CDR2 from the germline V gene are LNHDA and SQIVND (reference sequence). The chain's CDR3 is CASSGQDWRLHF. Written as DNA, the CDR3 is TGTGCCAGTAGTGGACAGGATTGGCGCCTCCACTTT.

The CDR3 is CAWSGLTGGYTF. CDR3 sequence (DNA): TGTGCCTGGAGTGGCCTGACAGGTGGCTACACCTTC. This sequence joins TRBV30 and TRBJ1-2; tentatively, D is TRBD1 (6 bases). Trimming left V 1 base short and J 7 bases short, with 10 bases between. Germline assignment: CDR1 GTSNPN and CDR2 SVGIG (reference sequence). The CDR3 consists of 12 residues.

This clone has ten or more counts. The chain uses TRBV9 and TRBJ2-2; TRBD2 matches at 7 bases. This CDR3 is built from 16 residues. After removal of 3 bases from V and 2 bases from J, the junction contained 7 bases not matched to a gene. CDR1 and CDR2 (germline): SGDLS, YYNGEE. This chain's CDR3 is CASSGTGTTNTGELFF. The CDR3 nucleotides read TGTGCCAGCAGCGGTACCGGGACTACAAACACCGGGGAGCTGTTTTTT.

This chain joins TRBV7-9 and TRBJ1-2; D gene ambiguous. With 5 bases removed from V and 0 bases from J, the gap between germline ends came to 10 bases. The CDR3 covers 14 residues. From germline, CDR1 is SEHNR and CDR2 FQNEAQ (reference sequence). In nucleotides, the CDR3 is TGTGCCAGCAGCCCTCATACTCCTAACTATGGCTACACCTTC. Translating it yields CASSPHTPNYGYTF.

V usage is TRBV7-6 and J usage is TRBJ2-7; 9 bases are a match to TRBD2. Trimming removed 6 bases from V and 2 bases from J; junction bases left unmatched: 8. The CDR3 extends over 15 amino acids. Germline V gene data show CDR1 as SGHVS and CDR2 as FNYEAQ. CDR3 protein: CASSSQRGDTYEQYF. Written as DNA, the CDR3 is TGTGCCAGCAGTTCGCAGCGGGGGGATACCTACGAGCAGTACTTC.

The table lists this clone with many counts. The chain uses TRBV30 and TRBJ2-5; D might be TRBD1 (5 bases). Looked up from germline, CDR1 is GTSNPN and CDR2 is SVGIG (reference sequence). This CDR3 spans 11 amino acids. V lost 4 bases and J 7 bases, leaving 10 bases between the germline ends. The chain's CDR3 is CAWTGIGTQYF. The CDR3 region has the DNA TGTGCCTGGACAGGGATCGGGACCCAGTACTTC.

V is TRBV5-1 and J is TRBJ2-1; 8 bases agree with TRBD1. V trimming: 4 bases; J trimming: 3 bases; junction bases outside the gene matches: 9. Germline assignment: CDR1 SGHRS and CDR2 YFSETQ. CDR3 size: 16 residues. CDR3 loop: CASSEQTGAYYNEQFF. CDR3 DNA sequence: TGCGCCAGCAGCGAACAGACAGGGGCCTACTACAATGAGCAGTTCTTC.

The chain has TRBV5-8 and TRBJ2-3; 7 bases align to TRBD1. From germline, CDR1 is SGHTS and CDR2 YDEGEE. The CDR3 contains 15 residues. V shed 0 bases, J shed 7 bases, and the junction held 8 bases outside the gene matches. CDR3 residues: CASSLEDRAIHTQYF. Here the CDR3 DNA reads TGTGCCAGCAGCTTGGAAGACAGGGCGATACATACGCAGTATTTT.

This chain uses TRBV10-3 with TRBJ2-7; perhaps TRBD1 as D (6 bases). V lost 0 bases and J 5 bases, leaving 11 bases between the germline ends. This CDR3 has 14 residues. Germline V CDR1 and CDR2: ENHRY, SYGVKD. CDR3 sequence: CAISESTGKNEQYV. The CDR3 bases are TGTGCCATCAGTGAGTCTACAGGGAAGAACGAGCAGTACGTC.

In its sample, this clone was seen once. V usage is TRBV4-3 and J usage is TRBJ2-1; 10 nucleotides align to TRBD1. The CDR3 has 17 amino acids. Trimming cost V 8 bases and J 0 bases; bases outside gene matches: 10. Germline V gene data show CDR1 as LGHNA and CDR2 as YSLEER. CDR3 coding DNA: TGCGCCAGCTCGTCCGGGACAGGGGACCCCTCCTACAATGAGCAGTTCTTC. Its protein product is CASSSGTGDPSYNEQFF.

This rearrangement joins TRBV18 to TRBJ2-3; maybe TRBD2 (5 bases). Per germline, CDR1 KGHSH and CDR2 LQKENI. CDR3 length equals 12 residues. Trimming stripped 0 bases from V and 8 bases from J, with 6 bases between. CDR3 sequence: CASSPPEGTQYF. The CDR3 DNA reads TGTGCCAGCTCACCACCTGAGGGTACGCAGTATTTT.

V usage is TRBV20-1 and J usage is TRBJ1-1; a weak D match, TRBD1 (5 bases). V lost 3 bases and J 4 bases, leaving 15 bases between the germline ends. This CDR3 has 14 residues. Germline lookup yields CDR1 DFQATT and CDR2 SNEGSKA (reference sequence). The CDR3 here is CSASSQGSVTEAFF. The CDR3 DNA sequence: TGCAGTGCTAGTTCCCAGGGATCGGTCACTGAAGCTTTCTTT.

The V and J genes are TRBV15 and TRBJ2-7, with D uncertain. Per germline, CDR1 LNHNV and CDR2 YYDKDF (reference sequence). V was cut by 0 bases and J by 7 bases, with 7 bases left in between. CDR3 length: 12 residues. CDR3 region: CATSRDRREQYV. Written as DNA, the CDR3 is TGTGCCACCAGCAGAGATCGGCGGGAGCAGTACGTC.

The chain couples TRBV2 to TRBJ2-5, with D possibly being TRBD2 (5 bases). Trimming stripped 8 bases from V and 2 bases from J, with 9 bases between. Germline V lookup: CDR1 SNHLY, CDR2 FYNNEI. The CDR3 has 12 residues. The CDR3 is CASGLAQETQYF. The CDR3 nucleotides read TGTGCCAGCGGTCTAGCTCAAGAGACCCAGTACTTC.

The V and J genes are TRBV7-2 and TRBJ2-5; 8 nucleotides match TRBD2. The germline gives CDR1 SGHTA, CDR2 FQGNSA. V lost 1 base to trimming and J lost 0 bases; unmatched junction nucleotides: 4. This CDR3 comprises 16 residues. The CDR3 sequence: CASSLELAEYQETQYF. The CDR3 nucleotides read TGTGCCAGCAGCTTAGAACTAGCGGAGTACCAAGAGACCCAGTACTTC.

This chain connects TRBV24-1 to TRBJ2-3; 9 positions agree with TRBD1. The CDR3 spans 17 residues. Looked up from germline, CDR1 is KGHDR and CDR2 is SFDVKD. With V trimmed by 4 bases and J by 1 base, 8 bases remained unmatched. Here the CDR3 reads CATSDPITGGGTDTQYF. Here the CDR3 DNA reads TGTGCCACCAGTGACCCCATAACAGGGGGCGGCACAGATACGCAGTATTTT.

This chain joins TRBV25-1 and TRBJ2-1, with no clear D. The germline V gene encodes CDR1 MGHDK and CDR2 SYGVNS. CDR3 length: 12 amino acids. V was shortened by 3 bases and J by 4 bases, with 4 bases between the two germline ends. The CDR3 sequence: CASSDPYNEQFF. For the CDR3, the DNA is TGTGCCAGCAGTGATCCATACAATGAGCAGTTCTTC.